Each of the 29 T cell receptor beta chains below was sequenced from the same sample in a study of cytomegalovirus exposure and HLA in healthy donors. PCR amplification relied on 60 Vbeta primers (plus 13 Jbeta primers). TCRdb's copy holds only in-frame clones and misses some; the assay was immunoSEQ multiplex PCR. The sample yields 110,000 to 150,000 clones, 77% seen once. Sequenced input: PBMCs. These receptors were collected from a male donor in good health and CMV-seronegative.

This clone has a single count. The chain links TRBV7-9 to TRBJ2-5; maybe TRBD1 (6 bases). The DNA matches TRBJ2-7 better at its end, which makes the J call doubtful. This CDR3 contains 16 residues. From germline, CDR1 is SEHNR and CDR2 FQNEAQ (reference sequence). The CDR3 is CASSPIKTGRNYEQYF. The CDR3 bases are TGTGCCAGCAGCCCTATAAAGACAGGAAGGAATTACGAGCAGTACTTC.

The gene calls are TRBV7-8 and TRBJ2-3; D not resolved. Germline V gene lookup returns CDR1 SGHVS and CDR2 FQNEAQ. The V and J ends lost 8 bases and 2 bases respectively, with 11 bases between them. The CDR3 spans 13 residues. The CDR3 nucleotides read TGTGCCAGCGGATCCAGGTTCACAGATACGCAGTATTTT. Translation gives CASGSRFTDTQYF.

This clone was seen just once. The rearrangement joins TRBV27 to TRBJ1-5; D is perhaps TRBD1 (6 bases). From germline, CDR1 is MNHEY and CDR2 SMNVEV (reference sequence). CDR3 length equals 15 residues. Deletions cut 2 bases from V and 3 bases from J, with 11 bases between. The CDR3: CASSLLGGPNQPQHF. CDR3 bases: TGTGCCAGCAGTTTACTGGGGGGGCCCAATCAGCCCCAGCATTTT.

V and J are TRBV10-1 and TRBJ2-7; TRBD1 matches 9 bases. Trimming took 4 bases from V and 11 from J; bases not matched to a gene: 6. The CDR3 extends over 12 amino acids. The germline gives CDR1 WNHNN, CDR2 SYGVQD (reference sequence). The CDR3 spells CASSGDRDIEYF. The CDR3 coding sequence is TGCGCCAGCAGTGGGGACAGGGATATTGAGTACTTC.

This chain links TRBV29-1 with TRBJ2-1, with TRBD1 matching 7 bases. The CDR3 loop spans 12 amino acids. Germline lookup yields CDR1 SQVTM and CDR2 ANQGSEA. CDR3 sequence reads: CSDLHRGPEQFF. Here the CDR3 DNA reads TGCAGTGACCTACACAGGGGCCCGGAGCAGTTCTTC.

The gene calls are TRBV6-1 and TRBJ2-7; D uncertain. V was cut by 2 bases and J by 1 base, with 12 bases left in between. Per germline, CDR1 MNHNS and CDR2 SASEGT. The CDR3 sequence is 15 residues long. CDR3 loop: CASSEYRQPSYEQYF. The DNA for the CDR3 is TGTGCCAGCAGTGAATACAGACAACCATCCTACGAGCAGTACTTC.

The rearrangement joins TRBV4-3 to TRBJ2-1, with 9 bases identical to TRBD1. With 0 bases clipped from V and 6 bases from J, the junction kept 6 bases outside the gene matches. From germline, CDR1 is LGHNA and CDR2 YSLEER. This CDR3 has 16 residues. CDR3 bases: TGCGCCAGCAGCCAAGATAGGGACAGGGTATTCAATGAGCAGTTCTTC. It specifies CASSQDRDRVFNEQFF.

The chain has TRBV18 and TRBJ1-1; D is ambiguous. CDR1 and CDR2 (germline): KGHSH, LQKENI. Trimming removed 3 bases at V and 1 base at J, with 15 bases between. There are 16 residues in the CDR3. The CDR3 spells CASSPSRRRGNTEAFF. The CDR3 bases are TGTGCCAGCTCACCCTCTAGGCGGCGGGGGAACACTGAAGCTTTCTTT. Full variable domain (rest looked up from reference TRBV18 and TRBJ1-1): NAGVMQNPRHLVRRRGQEARLRCSPMKGHSHVYWYRQLPEEGLKFMVYLQKENIIDESGMPKERFSAEFPKEGPSILRIQQVVRGDSAAYFCASSPSRRRGNTEAFFGQGTRLTVV.

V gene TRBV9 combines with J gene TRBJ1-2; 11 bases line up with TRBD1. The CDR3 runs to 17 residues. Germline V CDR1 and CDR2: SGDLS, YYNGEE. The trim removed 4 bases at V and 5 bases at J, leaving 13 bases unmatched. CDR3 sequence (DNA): TGTGCCAGCAGCCCTAGCCCTTCCGGACAGGGGGCGTATGGCTACACCTTC. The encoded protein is CASSPSPSGQGAYGYTF.

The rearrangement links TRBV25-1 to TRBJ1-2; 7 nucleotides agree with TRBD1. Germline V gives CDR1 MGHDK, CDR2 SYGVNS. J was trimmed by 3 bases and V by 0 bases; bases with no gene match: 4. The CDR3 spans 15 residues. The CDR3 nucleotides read TGTGCCAGCAGTGAATATTCAGGGGGATACTATGGCTACACCTTC. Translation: CASSEYSGGYYGYTF.

For the CDR3, the DNA is TGCGCCAGCAGTCAATCAGGATGGAGGGGCTACACCTTC. It translates to CASSQSGWRGYTF. This chain joins TRBV23-1 and TRBJ1-2; D remains ambiguous. TRBV23-1 is treated as an ORF (open reading frame) with a function not yet certain. The length of the CDR3 is 13 residues. V lost 0 bases and J 8 bases, leaving 10 bases between the germline ends.

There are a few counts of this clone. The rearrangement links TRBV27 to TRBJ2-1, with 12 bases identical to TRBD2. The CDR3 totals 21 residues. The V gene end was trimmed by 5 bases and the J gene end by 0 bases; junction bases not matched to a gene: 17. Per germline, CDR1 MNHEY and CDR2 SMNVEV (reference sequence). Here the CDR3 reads CASSTYQPTSGRSSSYNEQFF. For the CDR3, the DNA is TGTGCCAGCAGTACATATCAACCTACTAGCGGGAGGTCAAGCTCCTACAATGAGCAGTTCTTC.

CDR3 nucleotides: TGTGCCAGGGCTAGCGGGGGGAACACCGGGGAGCTGTTTTTT. Protein: CARASGGNTGELFF. The V gene is TRBV2, the J gene TRBJ2-2; TRBD2 matches at 10 bases. The CDR3 is 14 amino acids. Germline-derived CDR1 and CDR2 are SNHLY and FYNNEI. With 9 bases clipped from V and 1 base from J, the junction kept 2 bases outside the gene matches. Full variable domain (outside the CDR3, taken from reference TRBV2 and TRBJ2-2): EPEVTQTPSHQVTQMGQEVILRCVPISNHLYFYWYRQILGQKVEFLVSFYNNEISEKSEIFDDQFSVERPDGSNFTLKIRSTKLEDSAMYFCARASGGNTGELFFGEGSRLTVL.

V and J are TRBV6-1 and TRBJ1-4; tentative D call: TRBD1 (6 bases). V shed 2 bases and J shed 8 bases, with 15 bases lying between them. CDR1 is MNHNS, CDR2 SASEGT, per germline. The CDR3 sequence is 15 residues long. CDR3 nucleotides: TGTGCCAGCAGTGAAAGTGACAGGACTCGGGAAAAACTGTTTTTT. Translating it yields CASSESDRTREKLFF.

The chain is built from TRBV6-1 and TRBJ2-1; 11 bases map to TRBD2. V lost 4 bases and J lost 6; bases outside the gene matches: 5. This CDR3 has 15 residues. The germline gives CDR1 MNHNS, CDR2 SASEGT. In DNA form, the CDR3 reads TGTGCCAGCAGTGTACTAGCGGGAGTTTCCAATGAGCAGTTCTTC. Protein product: CASSVLAGVSNEQFF.

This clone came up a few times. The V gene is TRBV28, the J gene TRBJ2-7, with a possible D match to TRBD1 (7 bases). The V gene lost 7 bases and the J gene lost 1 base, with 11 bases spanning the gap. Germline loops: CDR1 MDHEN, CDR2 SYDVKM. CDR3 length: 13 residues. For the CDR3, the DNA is TGTGCCAGCACTTCAGGGGGGTCCTACGAGCAGTACTTC. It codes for CASTSGGSYEQYF.

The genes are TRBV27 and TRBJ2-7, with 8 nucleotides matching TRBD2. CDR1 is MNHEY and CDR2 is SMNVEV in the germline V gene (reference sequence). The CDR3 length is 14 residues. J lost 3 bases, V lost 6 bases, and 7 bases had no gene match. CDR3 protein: CASRVEREIYEQYF. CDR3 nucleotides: TGTGCCAGCAGAGTAGAGCGGGAGATCTACGAGCAGTACTTC.

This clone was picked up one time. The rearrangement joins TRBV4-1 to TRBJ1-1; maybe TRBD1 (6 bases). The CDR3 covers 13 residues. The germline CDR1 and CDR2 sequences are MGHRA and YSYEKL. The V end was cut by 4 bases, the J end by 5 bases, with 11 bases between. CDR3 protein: CASSPDRMTEAFF. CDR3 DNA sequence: TGCGCCAGCAGCCCCGACAGGATGACTGAAGCTTTCTTT.

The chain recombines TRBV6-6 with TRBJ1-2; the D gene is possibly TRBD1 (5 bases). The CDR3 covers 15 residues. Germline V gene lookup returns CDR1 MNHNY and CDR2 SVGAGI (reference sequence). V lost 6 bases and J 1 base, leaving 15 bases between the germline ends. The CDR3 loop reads CASRKDREINYGYTF. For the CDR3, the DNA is TGTGCCAGCAGAAAAGACAGAGAGATTAACTATGGCTACACCTTC.

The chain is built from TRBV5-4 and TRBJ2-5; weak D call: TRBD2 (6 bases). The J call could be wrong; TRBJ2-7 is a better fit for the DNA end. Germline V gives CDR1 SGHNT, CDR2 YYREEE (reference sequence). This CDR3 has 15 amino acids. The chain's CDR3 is CASSLGGGFSYEQYF. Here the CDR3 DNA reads TGTGCCAGCAGCTTGGGTGGGGGGTTCTCCTACGAGCAGTACTTC.

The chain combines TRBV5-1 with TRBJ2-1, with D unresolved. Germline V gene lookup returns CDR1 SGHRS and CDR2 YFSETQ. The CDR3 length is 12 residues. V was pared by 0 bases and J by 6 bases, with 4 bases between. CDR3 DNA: TGCGCCAGCAGCTTGGGGGCCAATGAGCAGTTCTTC. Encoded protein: CASSLGANEQFF.

The CDR3 here is CASSPKETQYF. CDR3 nucleotides: TGTGCCAGCAGCCCAAAAGAGACCCAGTACTTC. The V and J genes are TRBV7-6 and TRBJ2-5; the D is unclear. There are 11 residues in the CDR3. The V and J ends lost 5 bases and 3 bases respectively, with 4 bases between them. Germline V gives CDR1 SGHVS, CDR2 FNYEAQ.

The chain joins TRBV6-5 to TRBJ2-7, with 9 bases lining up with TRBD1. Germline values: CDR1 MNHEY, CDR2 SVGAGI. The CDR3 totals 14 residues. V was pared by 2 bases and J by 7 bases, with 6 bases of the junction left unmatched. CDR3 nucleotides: TGTGCCAGCAGTTACGTAACAGGGGGCGAAGAGCAGTACTTC. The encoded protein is CASSYVTGGEEQYF.

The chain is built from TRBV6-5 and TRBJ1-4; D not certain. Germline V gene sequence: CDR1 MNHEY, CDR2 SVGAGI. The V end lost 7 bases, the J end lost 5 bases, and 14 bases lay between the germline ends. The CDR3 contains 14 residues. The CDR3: CASTTIVRNEKLFF. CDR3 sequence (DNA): TGTGCCAGCACCACAATTGTCCGAAATGAAAAACTGTTTTTT.

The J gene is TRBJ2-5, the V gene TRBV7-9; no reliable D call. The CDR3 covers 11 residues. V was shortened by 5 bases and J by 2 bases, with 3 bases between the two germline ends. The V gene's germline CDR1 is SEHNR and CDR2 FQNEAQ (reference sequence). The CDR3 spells CASSLQETQYF. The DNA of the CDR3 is TGTGCCAGCAGCCTTCAAGAGACCCAGTACTTC.

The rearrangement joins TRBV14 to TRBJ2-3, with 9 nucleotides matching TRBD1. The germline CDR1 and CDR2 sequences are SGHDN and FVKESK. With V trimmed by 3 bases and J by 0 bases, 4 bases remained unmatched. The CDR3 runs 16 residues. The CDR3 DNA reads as TGTGCCAGCAGCCACCACGGGACAGGGAGCACAGATACGCAGTATTTT. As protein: CASSHHGTGSTDTQYF.

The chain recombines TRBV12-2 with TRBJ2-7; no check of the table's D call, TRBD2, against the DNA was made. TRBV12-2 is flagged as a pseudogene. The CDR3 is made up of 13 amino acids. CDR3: CASRLTFLFEQYF. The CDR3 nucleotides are TGTGCAAGTCGCTTGACTTTTCTCTTCGAGCAGTACTTC.

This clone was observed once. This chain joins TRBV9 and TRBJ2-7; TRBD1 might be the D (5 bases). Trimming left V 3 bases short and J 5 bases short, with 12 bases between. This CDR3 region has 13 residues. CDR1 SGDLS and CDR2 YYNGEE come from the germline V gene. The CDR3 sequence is CASSALTEDEQYF. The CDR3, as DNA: TGTGCCAGCAGCGCCCTGACAGAGGACGAGCAGTACTTC.

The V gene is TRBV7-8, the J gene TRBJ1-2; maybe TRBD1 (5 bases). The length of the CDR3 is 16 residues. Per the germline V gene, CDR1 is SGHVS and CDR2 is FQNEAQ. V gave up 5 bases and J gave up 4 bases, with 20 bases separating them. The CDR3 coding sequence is TGTGCCAGCAGCCACCTTACAGGACCCCGGATCTATGGCTACACCTTC. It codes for CASSHLTGPRIYGYTF.